The 19 T cell receptor beta chains below come from one sample, sequenced in a study of cytomegalovirus exposure and HLA in healthy donors. The study ran its PCR with 60 Vbeta and 13 Jbeta primers. Clones were sequenced by immunoSEQ multiplex PCR, and TCRdb holds only the in-frame ones, with some missing. The sample contains roughly 260,000 clones, 80% to 90% of which appear only once. The sample consisted of PBMCs. All receptors derive from a woman aged 40 to 50 in good health and CMV-seropositive.

The gene calls are TRBV28 and TRBJ1-2; the D is unclear. The length of the CDR3 is 13 residues. V lost 3 bases, J lost 4 bases, and 9 bases lay in between. CDR1 is MDHEN, CDR2 SYDVKM, per germline. The CDR3 DNA sequence: TGTGCCAGCAGTTTTCCGGGATCCTATGGCTACACCTTC. Its translation is CASSFPGSYGYTF.

This clone was counted a few times. V usage is TRBV14 and J usage is TRBJ2-1; 11 bases are a match to TRBD2. This CDR3 spans 14 amino acids. Germline V gives CDR1 SGHDN, CDR2 FVKESK. The ends lost 6 bases at V and 7 bases at J; junction bases unmatched: 5. CDR3 sequence: CASRTSGTLNEQFF. The CDR3 DNA reads TGTGCCAGCAGGACTAGCGGGACTCTAAATGAGCAGTTCTTC.

V gene TRBV6-5 combines with J gene TRBJ1-1, with 12 bases aligning to TRBD1. Trimming at V came to 4 bases and at J to 4 bases, leaving 4 bases not matched to a gene. The CDR3 covers 15 residues. Germline lookup yields CDR1 MNHEY and CDR2 SVGAGI. The CDR3 loop is CASSSAGQGATEAFF. DNA for the CDR3: TGTGCCAGCAGTTCCGCGGGACAGGGGGCCACTGAAGCTTTCTTT.

The chain links TRBV7-2 to TRBJ1-2; D is possibly TRBD1 (6 bases). Germline CDR1 SGHTA, CDR2 FQGNSA. V was shortened by 3 bases and J by 2 bases, with 13 bases between the two germline ends. This CDR3 has 15 amino acids. The DNA of the CDR3 is TGTGCCAGCAGCTTCTACTGGCAGGGGAACTATGGCTACACCTTC. As protein: CASSFYWQGNYGYTF.

The chain combines TRBV5-6 with TRBJ1-5, with TRBD1 as a possible D gene (5 bases). V was shortened by 0 bases and J by 5 bases, with 15 bases between the two germline ends. The CDR3 length is 16 residues. The germline V gene has CDR1 SGHDT and CDR2 YYEEEE. In DNA form, the CDR3 reads TGTGCCAGCAGCTTGGGGGGCCCGAGGAGTGATCAGCCCCAGCATTTT. This gives the protein CASSLGGPRSDQPQHF.

The gene calls are TRBV29-1 and TRBJ1-1; TRBD1 is a possible D gene (5 bases). CDR1 and CDR2 from the germline V gene are SQVTM and ANQGSEA. This CDR3 is 13 amino acids long. The V end was cut by 7 bases, the J end by 2 bases, with 14 bases between. The CDR3 region is CSGMLGGNTEAFF. The CDR3 DNA follows: TGCAGCGGGATGTTGGGGGGAAACACTGAAGCTTTCTTT.

The chain links TRBV18 to TRBJ2-2; maybe TRBD1 (6 bases). CDR3 length equals 14 residues. The V and J ends lost 0 bases and 5 bases respectively, with 7 bases between them. The V gene's germline CDR1 is KGHSH and CDR2 LQKENI. The CDR3 here is CASSPPGQTGELFF. CDR3 in DNA: TGTGCCAGCTCACCACCGGGACAAACCGGGGAGCTGTTTTTT.

The V and J genes are TRBV5-1 and TRBJ1-2, with D possibly being TRBD1 (5 bases). Germline V gene lookup returns CDR1 SGHRS and CDR2 YFSETQ. The CDR3 has 15 residues. V shed 4 bases and J shed 1 base, with 14 bases lying between them. The CDR3, as DNA: TGCGCCAGCAGCCAGGTCGGGGGGGGTAACTATGGCTACACCTTC. Translation: CASSQVGGGNYGYTF.

The V gene is TRBV18, the J gene TRBJ2-1; 9 positions match TRBD2. The CDR3 extends over 16 amino acids. CDR1 is KGHSH and CDR2 is LQKENI in the germline V gene. Trimming took 0 bases from V and 4 from J; bases not matched to a gene: 4. The CDR3 is CASSPPAGGAYNEQFF. CDR3 bases: TGTGCCAGCTCACCACCAGCGGGAGGAGCTTACAATGAGCAGTTCTTC.

The chain couples TRBV19 to TRBJ1-3, with 8 positions matching TRBD1. CDR3 size: 16 residues. CDR1 and CDR2 from the germline V gene are LNHDA and SQIVND (reference sequence). After removal of 3 bases from V and 4 bases from J, the junction contained 8 bases not matched to a gene. The CDR3 spells CASSIVGQGPGNTIYF. CDR3 sequence (DNA): TGTGCCAGTAGTATCGTCGGACAGGGACCGGGAAACACCATATATTTT. Variable domain in full (rest from reference TRBV19 and TRBJ1-3): DGGITQSPKYLFRKEGQNVTLSCEQNLNHDAMYWYRQDPGQGLRLIYYSQIVNDFQKGDIAEGYSVSREKKESFPLTVTSAQKNPTAFYLCASSIVGQGPGNTIYFGEGSWLTVV.

V and J are TRBV7-9 and TRBJ2-7, with a tentative D call TRBD2 (6 bases). Between the trimmed V and J ends, which lost 5 bases and 0 bases, there was a span of 11 bases. CDR1 and CDR2 (germline): SEHNR, FQNEAQ (reference sequence). This CDR3 spans 14 amino acids. CDR3 coding DNA: TGTGCCAGCAGCGCGGGACGGACCTCCTACGAGCAGTACTTC. Protein product: CASSAGRTSYEQYF.

The chain carries TRBV12-5 and TRBJ2-7, with a possible D match to TRBD2 (6 bases). V lost 6 bases and J 2 bases, leaving 20 bases between the germline ends. Germline lookup yields CDR1 LGHNT and CDR2 FRNRAP. The CDR3 length is 16 residues. CDR3 nucleotides: TGTGCTAGTGGCACTGTCGGGGACTTTAAAACCTACGAGCAGTACTTC. Residues: CASGTVGDFKTYEQYF.

The CDR3 loop reads CASSPGGARMNTEAFF. For the CDR3, the DNA is TGTGCCAGCAGCCCCGGTGGGGCGAGAATGAACACTGAAGCTTTCTTT. J is TRBJ1-1 and V is TRBV6-6, with D perhaps TRBD1 (5 bases). V shed 6 bases and J shed 0 bases, with 17 bases lying between them. Per the germline V gene, CDR1 is MNHNY and CDR2 is SVGAGI (reference sequence). This CDR3 contains 16 residues.

J is TRBJ2-1 and V is TRBV5-1; 9 bases are a match to TRBD2. The CDR3 runs to 16 residues. Germline CDR1 and CDR2: SGHRS and YFSETQ. The trim removed 5 bases at V and 7 bases at J, leaving 13 bases unmatched. The CDR3 region has the DNA TGCGCCAGCAGTCCCACGACTAGCGGTGTGGATAATGAGCAGTTCTTC. Translation gives CASSPTTSGVDNEQFF.

The V call is TRBV11-2, the J call TRBJ2-7; D unclear. Germline-derived CDR1 and CDR2 are SGHAT and FQNNGV. This CDR3 contains 14 residues. Trimming stripped 2 bases from V and 4 bases from J, with 12 bases between. The CDR3 is CASSLSERRYEQYF. The DNA for the CDR3 is TGTGCCAGCAGCTTATCCGAGCGCCGGTACGAGCAGTACTTC.

This chain connects TRBV28 to TRBJ1-1; 7 bases fit TRBD1. The V gene's germline CDR1 is MDHEN and CDR2 SYDVKM. There are 11 residues in the CDR3. V trimming: 5 bases; J trimming: 8 bases; junction bases outside the gene matches: 2. The CDR3 DNA follows: TGTGCCAGCAGTCGGGGACAGGAAGCTTTCTTT. Translating gives CASSRGQEAFF.

This sequence joins TRBV19 and TRBJ1-2, with TRBD1 as a possible D gene (6 bases). This CDR3 region has 10 residues. Germline CDR1 reads LNHDA; CDR2 reads SQIVND (reference sequence). Trimming stripped 9 bases from V and 14 bases from J, with 16 bases between. Here the CDR3 reads CASPGITGTF. CDR3 coding DNA: TGTGCCAGCCCGGGCATCACAGGGACCTTC.

This clone turned up a few times. The V call is TRBV14, the J call TRBJ1-2; D not resolved. The CDR3 is 17 amino acids. Trimming pared 4 bases from V and 4 bases from J, leaving 22 bases between. Germline V gene data show CDR1 as SGHDN and CDR2 as FVKESK. The CDR3 DNA is TGTGCCAGCAGCCTCAAGGATTCCAGGTTGTCGTCCTATGGCTACACCTTC. This gives the protein CASSLKDSRLSSYGYTF.

The gene calls are TRBV27 and TRBJ1-5; D is unclear. This CDR3 comprises 16 residues. Germline assignment: CDR1 MNHEY and CDR2 SMNVEV (reference sequence). Deletions cut 5 bases from V and 5 bases from J, with 19 bases between. CDR3 region: CASSRTVTPKDQPQHF. The CDR3 nucleotides read TGTGCCAGCAGTCGGACTGTGACCCCTAAGGATCAGCCCCAGCATTTT.